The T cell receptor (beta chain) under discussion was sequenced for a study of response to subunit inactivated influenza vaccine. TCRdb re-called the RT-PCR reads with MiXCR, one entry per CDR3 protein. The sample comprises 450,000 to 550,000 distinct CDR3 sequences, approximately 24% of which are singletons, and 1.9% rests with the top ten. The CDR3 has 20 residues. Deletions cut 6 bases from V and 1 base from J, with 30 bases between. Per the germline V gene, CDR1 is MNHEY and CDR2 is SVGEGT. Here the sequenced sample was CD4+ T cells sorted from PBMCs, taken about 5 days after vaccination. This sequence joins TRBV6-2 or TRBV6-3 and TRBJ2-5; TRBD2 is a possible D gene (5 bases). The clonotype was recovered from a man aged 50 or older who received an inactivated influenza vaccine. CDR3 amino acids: CASRRAQEKGTDGPQETQYF. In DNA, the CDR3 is TGTGCCAGCAGGCGGGCACAAGAAAAAGGAACGGACGGGCCCCAAGAGACCCAGTACTTC.